A single sample is the source of the 29 T cell receptor beta chains below, sequenced in a study of T cells in localized non-small cell lung cancer (dated by TCRdb to 2019 to 2021). The library came from the immunoSEQ multiplex PCR assay. As stored in TCRdb, this immuneACCESS dataset retains in-frame rearrangements with V and J assigned. A fraction of the clones does not appear; measured against another copy, unresolved V genes explain less than half of the discrepancy, and the remainder lacks a known reason. The sample table shows about 72,000 clones, and just under 85% are seen once. The top ten clones comprise about 13% of the sample. This sample comprised peripheral blood, obtained before any cancer treatment. Receptors were obtained from a female donor over 55 with stage I lung adenocarcinoma.

This chain joins TRBV9 and TRBJ2-3; TRBD2 aligns across 7 bases. CDR3 length: 15 residues. Per the germline V gene, CDR1 is SGDLS and CDR2 is YYNGEE. The V segment lost 0 bases and the J segment 7 bases; nucleotides outside the gene matches: 8. DNA for the CDR3: TGTGCCAGCAGCGTAGTGTCGGGGGGAACAAATACGCAGTATTTT. This codes for CASSVVSGGTNTQYF.

This chain connects TRBV7-9 to TRBJ1-1; D is unclear. Germline lookup yields CDR1 SEHNR and CDR2 FQNEAQ (reference sequence). The length of the CDR3 is 12 residues. The V and J ends lost 3 bases and 6 bases respectively, with 8 bases between them. CDR3 sequence: CASSLIGPEAFF. The CDR3 coding sequence is TGTGCCAGCAGCTTGATCGGGCCTGAAGCTTTCTTT.

This chain uses TRBV30 with TRBJ2-7; 12 bases match TRBD2. Germline V gene data show CDR1 as GTSNPN and CDR2 as SVGIG (reference sequence). There are 14 residues in the CDR3. Trimming took 4 bases from V and 6 from J; bases not matched to a gene: 7. The CDR3 nucleotides read TGTGCCTGGACTAGCGGGAGGGCCGGGACCGAGCAGTACTTC. It yields the protein CAWTSGRAGTEQYF.

The V call is TRBV7-3, the J call TRBJ2-5, with 7 positions matching TRBD2. Trimming cost V 5 bases and J 5 bases; bases outside gene matches: 11. Per the germline V gene, CDR1 is SGHTA and CDR2 is FQGTGA. The CDR3 totals 15 residues. Here the CDR3 reads CASSPQGEGRETQYF. The CDR3 region has the DNA TGTGCCAGCAGCCCCCAAGGGGAGGGGCGCGAGACCCAGTACTTC.

This chain joins TRBV7-2 and TRBJ2-7; D perhaps matches TRBD1 (9 bases). The CDR3 totals 15 residues. Trimming removed 3 bases at V and 4 bases at J, with 16 bases between. CDR1 SGHTA and CDR2 FQGNSA come from the germline V gene. DNA for the CDR3: TGTGCCAGCAGCTTCGGGGGGGACAGGGTATACGAGCAGTACTTC. Protein product: CASSFGGDRVYEQYF.

The chain has TRBV30 and TRBJ2-1; TRBD2 agrees at 7 bases. CDR1 GTSNPN and CDR2 SVGIG come from the germline V gene (reference sequence). The CDR3 spans 15 residues. V gave up 8 bases and J gave up 8 bases; unmatched junction bases: 18. CDR3 sequence: CARLGRERSGDEQFF. The CDR3 DNA reads TGTGCCCGCCTCGGGCGGGAGAGAAGTGGAGATGAGCAGTTCTTC.

The chain carries TRBV9 and TRBJ2-1; TRBD1 agrees at 12 bases. Per germline, CDR1 SGDLS and CDR2 YYNGEE. This CDR3 spans 14 amino acids. The V segment lost 1 base and the J segment 15 bases; nucleotides outside the gene matches: 8. For the CDR3, the DNA is TGTGCCAGCAGCGTACGCGGGACAGGGGGCGCGGGGTTCTTC. It codes for CASSVRGTGGAGFF.

The V call is TRBV6-6, the J call TRBJ1-1; D possibly corresponds to TRBD1 (6 bases). Per germline, CDR1 MNHNY and CDR2 SVGAGI (reference sequence). The CDR3 runs to 14 residues. The V end lost 0 bases, the J end lost 1 base, and 6 bases lay between the germline ends. CDR3 loop: CASSYSTGNTEAFF. Here the CDR3 DNA reads TGTGCCAGCAGTTACTCGACAGGGAACACTGAAGCTTTCTTT.

CDR3 DNA: TGTGCCAGCAAACGGACAGGGCCGAACACTGAAGCTTTCTTT. This gives the protein CASKRTGPNTEAFF. The rearrangement uses TRBV6-5 and TRBJ1-1; TRBD1 agrees at 8 bases. With 7 bases clipped from V and 1 base from J, the junction kept 5 bases outside the gene matches. The CDR3 spans 14 residues. Germline-derived CDR1 and CDR2 are MNHEY and SVGAGI.

The chain recombines TRBV28 with TRBJ1-2; D call uncertain. V shed 8 bases and J shed 5 bases, with 12 bases lying between them. Per the germline V gene, CDR1 is MDHEN and CDR2 is SYDVKM. The CDR3 has 12 residues. CDR3 sequence reads: CASSPLGYGYTF. In nucleotides, the CDR3 is TGTGCCAGCTCCCCGCTGGGTTATGGCTACACCTTC.

The chain links TRBV29-1 to TRBJ2-6; unclear D gene. The ends were cut back, 5 bases at V and 3 bases at J, with 17 bases in the middle. The CDR3 covers 16 residues. Germline values: CDR1 SQVTM, CDR2 ANQGSEA. The CDR3 loop is CSVFRWEGSGANVLTF. The CDR3 DNA follows: TGCAGCGTTTTTCGCTGGGAAGGTAGTGGGGCCAACGTCCTGACTTTC.

This chain links TRBV20-1 with TRBJ2-7; no clear D gene. CDR3 length: 11 amino acids. From germline, CDR1 is DFQATT and CDR2 SNEGSKA (reference sequence). Trimming cost V 1 base and J 7 bases, with 8 bases left between them. This CDR3 reads CSARAVWEQYF. CDR3 coding DNA: TGCAGTGCTAGAGCGGTTTGGGAGCAGTACTTC.

The V call is TRBV7-6, the J call TRBJ1-4; the D gene is possibly TRBD1 (5 bases). The CDR3 length is 15 residues. CDR1 is SGHVS, CDR2 FNYEAQ, per germline. Trimming took 4 bases from V and 7 from J, leaving 16 bases between them. The CDR3 protein is CASSSLAMGGEKLFF. The CDR3 coding sequence is TGTGCCAGCAGCTCCCTCGCCATGGGGGGTGAAAAACTGTTTTTT.

V and J are TRBV4-2 and TRBJ1-1; D remains unclear. This CDR3 contains 13 residues. V lost 1 base, J lost 5 bases, and 8 bases lay in between. Germline CDR1 LGHNA, CDR2 YNFKEQ. CDR3 sequence: CASSQVGYTEAFF. The CDR3 coding sequence is TGTGCCAGCAGCCAAGTCGGGTATACTGAAGCTTTCTTT.

The J gene is TRBJ1-1, the V gene TRBV9; D ambiguous. Trimming shortened V by 0 bases and J by 4 bases, and 10 bases separated the two germline ends. CDR3 length equals 14 residues. CDR1 is SGDLS and CDR2 is YYNGEE in the germline V gene. DNA for the CDR3: TGTGCCAGCAGCGTAGTGGTTGATGGCACTGAAGCTTTCTTT. Its translation: CASSVVVDGTEAFF.

This clone was counted once. The chain links TRBV25-1 to TRBJ2-1; 9 nucleotides match TRBD1. V shed 5 bases and J 7 bases; nucleotides not matched to a gene: 6. The CDR3 totals 14 residues. The germline CDR1 and CDR2 sequences are MGHDK and SYGVNS. In DNA, the CDR3 is TGTGCCAGCAGTTTCCCCGGGACAGGGAATGAGCAGTTCTTC. Translated, it gives CASSFPGTGNEQFF.

The CDR3 reads CASKGQGTVVSPLHF. The CDR3 bases are TGTGCCAGCAAAGGACAGGGAACGGTGGTTTCACCCCTCCACTTT. The chain couples TRBV6-6 to TRBJ1-6; TRBD1 matches at 8 bases. Germline-derived CDR1 and CDR2 are MNHNY and SVGAGI (reference sequence). This CDR3 spans 15 amino acids. V shed 7 bases, J shed 9 bases, and the junction held 11 bases outside the gene matches.

A few counts support this clone. The gene calls are TRBV11-2 and TRBJ1-6, with D unclear. Deletions cut 4 bases from V and 7 bases from J, with 5 bases between. The CDR3 has 12 amino acids. Germline CDR1 reads SGHAT; CDR2 reads FQNNGV. The CDR3 protein is CASSSPNSPLHF. CDR3 nucleotide sequence: TGTGCCAGCAGCTCGCCCAATTCACCCCTCCACTTT.

V gene TRBV2 combines with J gene TRBJ2-5; D is unresolved. Trimming took off 4 bases at V and 8 bases at J, with 11 bases between the two ends. The CDR3 spans 12 residues. The germline CDR1 and CDR2 sequences are SNHLY and FYNNEI. DNA for the CDR3: TGTGCCAGCAGTGCCGGGTTCCGCACCCAGTACTTC. Translated, it gives CASSAGFRTQYF.

The chain employs TRBV18 and TRBJ1-1; perhaps TRBD1 as D (5 bases). The V gene lost 0 bases and the J gene lost 4 bases, with 12 bases spanning the gap. In germline, CDR1 is KGHSH, CDR2 LQKENI. CDR3 size: 15 residues. CDR3 sequence (DNA): TGTGCCAGCTCACCACCGGGTAGGGGAGGCACTGAAGCTTTCTTT. Its protein product is CASSPPGRGGTEAFF.

The gene calls are TRBV19 and TRBJ2-2, with TRBD1 as a possible D gene (6 bases). CDR1 is LNHDA, CDR2 SQIVND, per germline (reference sequence). The CDR3 contains 15 residues. V lost 9 bases to trimming and J lost 3 bases, with 17 bases between them. The CDR3 region has the DNA TGTGCCAGCAAAACGAGACAGGCCGACACCGGGGAGCTGTTTTTT. Translated: CASKTRQADTGELFF.

The V gene is TRBV6-1, the J gene TRBJ2-7, with 9 nucleotides matching TRBD1. The CDR3 spans 13 residues. V dropped 6 bases and J dropped 4; count of bases not matched to a gene: 4. Germline V lookup: CDR1 MNHNS, CDR2 SASEGT. This chain's CDR3 is CASRQGADYEQYF. In nucleotides, the CDR3 is TGTGCCAGCAGACAGGGGGCGGATTACGAGCAGTACTTC.

The rearrangement links TRBV25-1 to TRBJ1-1, with TRBD1 matching over 7 bases. Germline CDR1 reads MGHDK; CDR2 reads SYGVNS. The CDR3 has 13 amino acids. V lost 4 bases to trimming and J lost 5 bases; unmatched junction nucleotides: 4. In DNA, the CDR3 is TGTGCCAGCAGTGTTGCAGGGGGTACTGAAGCTTTCTTT. As protein: CASSVAGGTEAFF.

This clone was detected only once. The chain has TRBV7-9 and TRBJ2-7; 12 positions agree with TRBD1. Trimming at V came to 5 bases and at J to 5 bases, leaving 7 bases not matched to a gene. CDR1 is SEHNR and CDR2 is FQNEAQ in the germline V gene (reference sequence). The CDR3 runs to 15 residues. The CDR3 region is CASSITGTGGDEQYF. Here the CDR3 DNA reads TGTGCCAGCAGCATCACCGGGACAGGGGGCGACGAGCAGTACTTC.

J is TRBJ1-2 and V is TRBV19, with TRBD1 identical over 8 bases. The length of the CDR3 is 15 residues. Germline-derived CDR1 and CDR2 are LNHDA and SQIVND (reference sequence). V shed 4 bases and J 4 bases; nucleotides not matched to a gene: 8. CDR3 sequence: CASSTGDRSTYGYTF. The CDR3 DNA reads as TGTGCCAGTAGTACCGGGGACAGGTCGACCTATGGCTACACCTTC. Together with reference TRBV19 and TRBJ1-2, the CDR3 gives the full variable domain: DGGITQSPKYLFRKEGQNVTLSCEQNLNHDAMYWYRQDPGQGLRLIYYSQIVNDFQKGDIAEGYSVSREKKESFPLTVTSAQKNPTAFYLCASSTGDRSTYGYTFGSGTRLTVV.

The J gene is TRBJ1-1, the V gene TRBV5-8, with D possibly matching TRBD1 (5 bases). The V and J ends lost 1 base and 0 bases respectively, with 10 bases between them. Germline CDR1 reads SGHTS; CDR2 reads YDEGEE. The CDR3 sequence is 15 residues long. This chain's CDR3 is CASSLLGTMNTEAFF. The CDR3 DNA reads TGTGCCAGCAGCTTGTTAGGGACCATGAACACTGAAGCTTTCTTT. Variable domain in full (rest from reference TRBV5-8 and TRBJ1-1): EAGVTQSPTHLIKTRGQQATLRCSPISGHTSVYWYQQALGLGLQFLLWYDEGEERNRGNFPPRFSGRQFPNYSSELNVNALELEDSALYLCASSLLGTMNTEAFFGQGTRLTVV.

The table lists this clone with a few counts. The chain employs TRBV6-6 and TRBJ1-6, with D unclear. The CDR3 runs 12 residues. CDR1 and CDR2 from the germline V gene are MNHNY and SVGAGI (reference sequence). Trimming stripped 3 bases from V and 14 bases from J, with 11 bases between. The chain's CDR3 is CASSYGYMALHF. The CDR3 DNA reads TGTGCCAGCAGTTATGGGTATATGGCCCTCCACTTT.

CDR3 residues: CASSQNAGNYGYTF. DNA of the CDR3: TGTGCCAGCAGTCAGAATGCGGGGAACTATGGCTACACCTTC. The chain uses TRBV27 and TRBJ1-2; D remains unclear. The CDR3 contains 14 residues. Trimming removed 5 bases from V and 2 bases from J, with 12 bases in between. The V gene's germline CDR1 is MNHEY and CDR2 SMNVEV (reference sequence).

This rearrangement joins TRBV19 to TRBJ2-7; TRBD1 matches at 11 bases. With 6 bases clipped from V and 2 bases from J, the junction kept 3 bases outside the gene matches. The CDR3 has 14 amino acids. Per germline, CDR1 LNHDA and CDR2 SQIVND (reference sequence). In DNA form, the CDR3 reads TGTGCCAGTAGCCGGGACAGGGGGACCTACGAGCAGTACTTC. Residues: CASSRDRGTYEQYF.